This T cell receptor beta chain was sequenced for a study of T cells in Graves' hyperthyroidism and ophthalmopathy. Study details: Peripheral blood was drawn at first diagnosis, prior to all treatment.

This clonotype was counted ten times or more. Trimming removed 1 base from V and 5 bases from J; junction bases left unmatched: 14. Germline CDR1 is MNHNY and CDR2 is SVGAGI (reference sequence). The length of the CDR3 is 19 residues. TCR beta CDR3 regions were amplified from RNA. HTBI primers were used for first-round RT-PCR of the TCR CDR3. MiXCR was run by TCRdb on the multiplex PCR reads, yielding one entry per CDR3 protein. The sample lists around 620,000 distinct CDR3 sequences, 14% seen once, with over 6% in the top ten. The sequence was collected from a woman aged 18-30 years with Graves' ophthalmopathy. The sequenced sample consisted of blood. The chain recombines TRBV6-6 with TRBJ2-7; 13 bases map to TRBD2. The CDR3 DNA reads TGTGCCAGCAGTTACTGGCTCTCGGGACTAGCGGGAAAATTCAACGAGCAGTACTTC. Translating it yields CASSYWLSGLAGKFNEQYF.